These 7 T cell receptor beta chains share one sample of origin, sequenced in a study of shared clonotypes between healthy human individuals. Naive CD8 isolation took CD45RO-negative cells positively selected for CCR7 and excluded terminally differentiated effector memory CD45RA+ cells. Clones were read by immunoSEQ multiplex PCR, and TCRdb kept only the in-frame ones, dropping some. Altogether 2 million or so clones are present, about 95% being singletons, with the ten largest covering about 1.1%. Sample: naive CD8+ T cells sorted from blood. Receptors originate from a man younger than 35 in good health.

This chain links TRBV14 with TRBJ1-3; perhaps TRBD1 as D (5 bases). There are 17 residues in the CDR3. The germline V gene has CDR1 SGHDN and CDR2 FVKESK. Trimming shortened V by 1 base and J by 0 bases, and 13 bases separated the two germline ends. CDR3 in DNA: TGTGCCAGCAGCCAAGCAACAGGAAGCCTCTCTGGAAACACCATATATTTT. It translates to CASSQATGSLSGNTIYF. The full variable domain, rest sourced from reference TRBV14 and TRBJ1-3, is EAGVTQFPSHSVIEKGQTVTLRCDPISGHDNLYWYRRVMGKEIKFLLHFVKESKQDESGMPNNRFLAERTGGTYSTLKVQPAELEDSGVYFCASSQATGSLSGNTIYFGEGSWLTVV.

This rearrangement joins TRBV14 to TRBJ1-2; 8 bases line up with TRBD1. Germline CDR1 reads SGHDN; CDR2 reads FVKESK. The CDR3 consists of 15 residues. Trimming took 3 bases from V and 6 from J; bases not matched to a gene: 9. CDR3 amino acids: CASSHDRGAMDGYTF. The CDR3 region has the DNA TGTGCCAGCAGCCACGACAGGGGTGCGATGGATGGCTACACCTTC.

The chain links TRBV11-2 to TRBJ1-1; D possibly corresponds to TRBD1 (5 bases). V lost 0 bases and J lost 5, with 25 bases in between. This CDR3 has 19 residues. From germline, CDR1 is SGHAT and CDR2 FQNNGV. CDR3 bases: TGTGCCAGCAGCTTAGATTTGATAGGCCAGGGTGGTCCAGAAACTGAAGCTTTCTTT. Encoded protein: CASSLDLIGQGGPETEAFF. The full variable domain, completed using reference TRBV11-2 and TRBJ1-1, is EAGVAQSPRYKIIEKRQSVAFWCNPISGHATLYWYQQILGQGPKLLIQFQNNGVVDDSQLPKDRFSAERLKGVDSTLKIQPAKLEDSAVYLCASSLDLIGQGGPETEAFFGQGTRLTVV.

The chain has TRBV2 and TRBJ2-5, with a weak D call TRBD2 (5 bases). V was trimmed by 6 bases and J by 5 bases, leaving 13 bases between them. Per the germline V gene, CDR1 is SNHLY and CDR2 is FYNNEI. The CDR3 is 13 residues long. The CDR3 sequence: CASRKDWQETQYF. CDR3 DNA sequence: TGTGCCAGCAGGAAGGACTGGCAGGAGACCCAGTACTTC.

This clone came up once. The chain employs TRBV9 and TRBJ2-1, with 8 bases fitting TRBD1. Germline V gene lookup returns CDR1 SGDLS and CDR2 YYNGEE. The CDR3 covers 21 residues. The V and J ends lost 5 bases and 1 base, in that order; junction bases with no gene match: 23. The CDR3 DNA is TGTGCCAGCAGTTCACTCAGCCGCCCCAGGGGGCTGTTGGCGTCCTACAATGAGCAGTTCTTC. Translated, it gives CASSSLSRPRGLLASYNEQFF.

The J gene is TRBJ1-2, the V gene TRBV27; 9 bases are shared with TRBD1. This CDR3 comprises 12 residues. In germline, CDR1 is MNHEY, CDR2 SMNVEV (reference sequence). V shed 8 bases and J 5 bases; nucleotides not matched to a gene: 3. The CDR3 DNA is TGTGCCAGCCGGACAGGGGAGTATGGCTACACCTTC. This sequence encodes CASRTGEYGYTF.

The J gene is TRBJ2-5, the V gene TRBV21-1; the D segment call TRBD1 is taken from the table without a DNA check. TRBV21-1 is annotated as a pseudogene. The CDR3 extends over 14 amino acids. As DNA, the CDR3 is TGTGCCAGCATCAATCAGGGGCCGGCCGAGACCCAGTACTTC. Protein: CASINQGPAETQYF.